The T cell receptor (beta chain) described here comes from a study of cytomegalovirus exposure and HLA in healthy donors. Primers included in the PCR were 60 Vbeta and 13 Jbeta primers. Sequencing was performed with immunoSEQ multiplex PCR; in TCRdb, only in-frame clones are kept and a portion is missing. This table holds tens of thousands of clones. The CDR3 spans 16 residues. Germline CDR1 and CDR2: SGDLS and YYNGEE. V trimming: 0 bases; J trimming: 1 base; junction bases outside the gene matches: 3. The TCR comes from a female donor in good health and CMV-seropositive. Sequencing used PBMCs. V gene TRBV9 combines with J gene TRBJ2-2; TRBD2 matches at 7 bases. Here the CDR3 reads CASSVDAGVNTGELFF. The CDR3 bases are TGTGCCAGCAGCGTAGATGCGGGGGTGAACACCGGGGAGCTGTTTTTT. Variable domain in full (rest from reference TRBV9 and TRBJ2-2): DSGVTQTPKHLITATGQRVTLRCSPRSGDLSVYWYQQSLDQGLQFLIQYYNGEERAKGNILERFSAQQFPDLHSELNLSSLELGDSALYFCASSVDAGVNTGELFFGEGSRLTVL.